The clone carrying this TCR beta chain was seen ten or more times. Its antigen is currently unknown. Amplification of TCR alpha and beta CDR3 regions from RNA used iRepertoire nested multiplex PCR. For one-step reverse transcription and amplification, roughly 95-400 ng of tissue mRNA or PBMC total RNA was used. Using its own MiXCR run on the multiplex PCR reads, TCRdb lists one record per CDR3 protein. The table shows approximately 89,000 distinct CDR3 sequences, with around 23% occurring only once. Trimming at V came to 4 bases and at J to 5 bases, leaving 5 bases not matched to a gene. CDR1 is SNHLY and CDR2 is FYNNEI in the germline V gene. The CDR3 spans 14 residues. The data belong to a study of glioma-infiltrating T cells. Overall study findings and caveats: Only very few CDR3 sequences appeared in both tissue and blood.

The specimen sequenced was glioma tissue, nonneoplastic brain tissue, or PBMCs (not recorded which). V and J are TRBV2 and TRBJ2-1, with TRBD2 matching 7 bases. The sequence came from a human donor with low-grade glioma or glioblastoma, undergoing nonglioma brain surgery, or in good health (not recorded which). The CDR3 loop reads CASSGTRGNNEQFF. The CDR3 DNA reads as TGTGCCAGCAGTGGGACTAGAGGGAACAATGAGCAGTTCTTC.